This T cell receptor beta chain comes out of a study of Graves' ophthalmopathy and Graves' hyperthyroidism. This clonotype has a count of ten or more. For repertoire sequencing, the TCR beta CDR3 regions were amplified from RNA transcripts. Second-round multiplex PCR followed a first-round RT-PCR using HTBI primers. TCRdb reprocessed the multiplex PCR reads with MiXCR, giving one entry per CDR3 protein. The table records almost 400,000 distinct CDR3 sequences, 18% of them present only once. Ophthalmopathy donors were characterized by moderate-to-severe activity, CAS of at least 3, NOSPECS of at least 4, and duration under 3 months. Exclusion criteria comprised other autoimmune diseases, uncontrolled infections, pregnancy or lactation in patients. Clinical symptoms and serum thyroxine were used for diagnosis; TRAb, thyroid ultrasound and orbital computed tomography were also relied on. The PBMCs had their origin in 7.5 to 10 ml of fresh peripheral blood.

Germline loops: CDR1 SNHLY, CDR2 FYNNEI. J gave up 4 bases and V 6 bases, and 1 base lay outside the gene matches. CDR3 length: 13 residues. This chain connects TRBV2 to TRBJ2-5, with 11 bases aligning to TRBD1. The receptor comes from a woman younger than 35 with Graves' ophthalmopathy. Input material: peripheral blood. The CDR3 coding sequence is TGTGCCAGCAGGGACAGGGGGCGAGAGACCCAGTACTTC. This gives the protein CASRDRGRETQYF.